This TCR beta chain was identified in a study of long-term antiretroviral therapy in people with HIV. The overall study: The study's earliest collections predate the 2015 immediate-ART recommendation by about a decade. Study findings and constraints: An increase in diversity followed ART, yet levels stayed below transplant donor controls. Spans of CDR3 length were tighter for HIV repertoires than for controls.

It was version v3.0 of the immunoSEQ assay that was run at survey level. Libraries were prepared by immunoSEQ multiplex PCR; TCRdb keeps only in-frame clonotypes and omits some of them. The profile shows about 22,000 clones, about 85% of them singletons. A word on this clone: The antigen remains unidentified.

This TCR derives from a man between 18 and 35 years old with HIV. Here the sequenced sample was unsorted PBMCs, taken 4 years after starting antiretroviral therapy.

CDR3 sequence (DNA): TGTGCCAGCAGCCCCCAGCCGGGGGCTGGAAACACCATATATTTT. This translates into CASSPQPGAGNTIYF. V and J are TRBV7-9 and TRBJ1-3; weak D call: TRBD1 (5 bases). The germline V and J ends were trimmed by 5 bases and 2 bases, with 13 bases remaining between them. Germline V CDR1 and CDR2: SEHNR, FQNEAQ (reference sequence). This CDR3 is 15 amino acids long. The full variable domain, its missing parts supplied by reference TRBV7-9 and TRBJ1-3, is DTGVSQNPRHKITKRGQNVTFRCDPISEHNRLYWYRQTLGQGPEFLTYFQNEAQLEKSRLLSDRFSAERPKGSFSTLEIQRTEQGDSAMYLCASSPQPGAGNTIYFGEGSWLTVV.